These 5 T cell receptor beta chains share one sample of origin, sequenced in a study of Graves' ophthalmopathy and Graves' hyperthyroidism. Researchers took RNA transcripts and amplified TCR beta CDR3 regions from them. Investigators did first-round RT-PCR with HTBI primers, then second-round multiplex PCR. TCRdb independently ran MiXCR on the multiplex PCR reads; one entry per CDR3 protein. The data show just over 400,000 distinct CDR3 sequences, under 25% seen once. Material: peripheral blood. Every receptor here comes from a woman aged 18-30 years with stable Graves' hyperthyroidism.

The chain uses TRBV12-3 or TRBV12-4 and TRBJ2-7; D call uncertain. V gave up 5 bases and J gave up 6 bases, with 11 bases separating them. This CDR3 is built from 12 residues. The CDR3: CASSPIPLEQYF. CDR3 DNA: TGTGCCAGCAGTCCAATTCCCCTCGAGCAGTACTTC.

This clonotype was seen ten or more times. J is TRBJ2-2 and V is TRBV6-5; D unclear. CDR3 length equals 15 residues. V dropped 3 bases and J dropped 2 bases, with 10 bases sitting between them. CDR1 MNHEY and CDR2 SVGAGI come from the germline V gene. The CDR3 loop reads CASSYRADNTGELFF. CDR3 bases: TGTGCCAGCAGTTATCGGGCAGACAACACCGGGGAGCTGTTTTTT.

As to this clonotype: The germline gene is not matched at one end of the junction; a read error may be the cause. This CDR3 reads CASSERQGNQPPHF. DNA for the CDR3: TGTGCCAGCAGTGAACGGCAGGGCAATCAGCCCCCGCATTTT. V usage is TRBV6-1 and J usage is TRBJ1-5; TRBD1 might be the D (5 bases). The CDR3 extends over 14 amino acids. Germline V gene lookup returns CDR1 MNHNS and CDR2 SASEGT.

This clonotype was seen many times. The V and J genes are TRBV4-1 and TRBJ1-5, with TRBD1 identical over 7 bases. The germline CDR1 and CDR2 sequences are MGHRA and YSYEKL. This CDR3 comprises 18 residues. The V and J ends lost 0 bases and 4 bases, in that order; junction bases with no gene match: 12. Written as DNA, the CDR3 is TGCGCCAGCAGCCAAGATCGGGGACAGACCTGGAGGAATCAGCCCCAGCATTTT. It encodes CASSQDRGQTWRNQPQHF.

A single count supports this clonotype. For the CDR3, the DNA is TGTGCCAGCAGTTTTCCGGGGGGCACAACGAACACCGGGGAGCTGTTTTTT. As protein: CASSFPGGTTNTGELFF. The chain links TRBV12-3 or TRBV12-4 to TRBJ2-2; the D gene is possibly TRBD2 (7 bases). The CDR3 covers 17 residues. V was pared by 3 bases and J by 0 bases, with 14 bases between.